Following are 15 T cell receptor beta chains from one sample sequenced in a study of long-term antiretroviral therapy in people with HIV. A v3.0 immunoSEQ assay was performed at survey level. Measured with immunoSEQ multiplex PCR; TCRdb has only the in-frame clones, and not every one. Here the sample spans around 15,000 clones, roughly 96% being singletons. Sequencing used unsorted PBMCs, obtained around 10 years after starting antiretroviral therapy. Receptors were obtained from a young man with HIV.

The CDR3 bases are TGTGCCAGTAGTATGATTAGGGCGGATCAGCCCCAGCATTTT. It codes for CASSMIRADQPQHF. V usage is TRBV19 and J usage is TRBJ1-5, with D unclear. The ends were cut back, 3 bases at V and 5 bases at J, with 11 bases in the middle. CDR3 length equals 14 residues. The germline gives CDR1 LNHDA, CDR2 SQIVND (reference sequence).

V is TRBV7-3 and J is TRBJ2-3, with 8 bases that match TRBD2. With 5 bases clipped from V and 3 bases from J, the junction kept 10 bases outside the gene matches. CDR1 is SGHTA, CDR2 FQGTGA, per germline. The CDR3 contains 16 residues. CDR3 amino acids: CASSIGLALFTDTQYF. CDR3 nucleotide sequence: TGTGCCAGCAGCATAGGACTAGCCTTGTTTACAGATACGCAGTATTTT.

This clone was detected only once. The chain has TRBV6-1 and TRBJ2-1, with D tentatively TRBD1 or TRBD2 (5 bases each). The CDR3 has 12 residues. CDR1 is MNHNS, CDR2 SASEGT, per germline. Trimming removed 8 bases at V and 4 bases at J, with 9 bases between. The CDR3 region is CASRDQYNEQFF. The CDR3 DNA follows: TGTGCCAGCCGGGACCAGTACAATGAGCAGTTCTTC.

This sequence joins TRBV28 and TRBJ2-7; D is tentatively TRBD1 or TRBD2 (5 bases each). The germline CDR1 and CDR2 sequences are MDHEN and SYDVKM. The CDR3 spans 18 residues. V shed 5 bases and J shed 3 bases, with 26 bases lying between them. CDR3 protein: CASSPPLGVLSEFYEQYV. In DNA form, the CDR3 reads TGTGCCAGCAGTCCCCCTCTGGGGGTCCTGTCGGAATTCTACGAGCAGTACGTC.

The chain uses TRBV13 and TRBJ2-4; 13 positions match TRBD2. Germline CDR1 PRHDT, CDR2 FYEKMQ (reference sequence). This CDR3 is built from 18 residues. The V segment lost 4 bases and the J segment 8 bases; nucleotides outside the gene matches: 14. The CDR3 DNA reads as TGTGCCAGCAGCTACTCACCGGGACTAGCGGGGCCCCGGGACATTCAGTACTTC. Its protein is CASSYSPGLAGPRDIQYF.

The chain carries TRBV6-5 and TRBJ2-5, with D perhaps TRBD1 or TRBD2 (6 bases each). Trimming removed 2 bases from V and 4 bases from J, with 14 bases in between. This CDR3 region has 15 residues. Germline V gene sequence: CDR1 MNHEY, CDR2 SVGAGI. This CDR3 is CASSYEGGWGETQYF. CDR3 sequence (DNA): TGTGCCAGCAGTTACGAGGGGGGATGGGGAGAGACCCAGTACTTC.

In nucleotides, the CDR3 is TGTGCCAGTAGTAGGCCGTATAGCAATCAGCCCCAGCATTTT. It encodes CASSRPYSNQPQHF. The chain joins TRBV19 to TRBJ1-5; no reliable D call. Germline lookup yields CDR1 LNHDA and CDR2 SQIVND (reference sequence). The CDR3 spans 14 residues. V lost 4 bases, J lost 0 bases, and 7 bases lay in between.

V is TRBV18 and J is TRBJ1-1, with 9 bases that match TRBD1. CDR3 length: 15 amino acids. The junction had 7 bases not matched to a gene; V was cut back by 4 bases and J by 4 bases. Germline V gives CDR1 KGHSH, CDR2 LQKENI. CDR3: CASSLRTGEGTEAFF. The CDR3 nucleotides read TGTGCCAGCTCACTACGGACAGGGGAGGGCACTGAAGCTTTCTTT.

With regard to this clone: Additional DNA sequences in this sample encode the identical CDR3. In nucleotides, the CDR3 is TGCAGCGTTCCGGGGGGAGAGACCCAGTACTTC. Protein product: CSVPGGETQYF. V and J are TRBV29-1 and TRBJ2-5, with 7 bases fitting TRBD2. Germline loops: CDR1 SQVTM, CDR2 ANQGSEA. The CDR3 is 11 amino acids. J lost 4 bases, V lost 5 bases, and 1 base had no gene match.

The CDR3 region is CASSEETAGGVDTEAFF. CDR3 nucleotides: TGTGCCAGCAGTGAAGAGACAGCAGGAGGAGTGGACACTGAAGCTTTCTTT. The gene calls are TRBV6-1 and TRBJ1-1, with a possible D match to TRBD1 (5 bases). The CDR3 loop spans 17 amino acids. From germline, CDR1 is MNHNS and CDR2 SASEGT. V was trimmed by 1 base and J by 3 bases, leaving 18 bases between them.

The count of this clone is one. The chain carries TRBV15 and TRBJ1-5; D remains unclear. With 2 bases removed from V and 5 bases from J, the gap between germline ends came to 28 bases. CDR3 size: 20 residues. CDR1 is LNHNV and CDR2 is YYDKDF in the germline V gene (reference sequence). The CDR3 loop reads CATSRPYALNREPQDQPQHF. For the CDR3, the DNA is TGTGCCACCAGCAGACCCTATGCCCTGAACCGGGAGCCCCAGGATCAGCCCCAGCATTTT.

This chain uses TRBV27 with TRBJ1-5; the match to TRBD1 covers 7 bases. Per the germline V gene, CDR1 is MNHEY and CDR2 is SMNVEV (reference sequence). The CDR3 has 18 amino acids. V shed 6 bases, J shed 0 bases, and the junction held 14 bases outside the gene matches. The CDR3 region is CASRAVWGTAYSNQPQHF. The CDR3 nucleotides read TGTGCCAGCAGGGCCGTTTGGGGGACAGCATATAGCAATCAGCCCCAGCATTTT.

The V and J genes are TRBV2 and TRBJ2-3; TRBD2 might be the D (5 bases). This CDR3 region has 14 residues. Trimming pared 7 bases from V and 3 bases from J, leaving 14 bases between. The germline V gene has CDR1 SNHLY and CDR2 FYNNEI. The CDR3 nucleotides read TGTGCCAGCAAGGAGGAAGGAAGGACAGATACGCAGTATTTT. This codes for CASKEEGRTDTQYF.

The gene calls are TRBV19 and TRBJ1-2; D remains unclear. Germline V CDR1 and CDR2: LNHDA, SQIVND (reference sequence). CDR3 size: 14 residues. The V end lost 1 base, the J end lost 4 bases, and 10 bases lay between the germline ends. The CDR3: CASSIVTDTYGYTF. CDR3 bases: TGTGCCAGTAGTATAGTTACAGACACCTATGGCTACACCTTC.

This sequence joins TRBV18 and TRBJ1-3; a weak D match, TRBD1 (5 bases). V was shortened by 0 bases and J by 0 bases, with 9 bases between the two germline ends. This CDR3 region has 16 residues. Looked up from germline, CDR1 is KGHSH and CDR2 is LQKENI. CDR3 nucleotides: TGTGCCAGCTCACCACCGGGGGGTGGCTCTGGAAACACCATATATTTT. Its translation is CASSPPGGGSGNTIYF.